The 4 T cell receptor beta chains in this list originate from one sample, sequenced in a study of shared clonotypes between healthy human individuals (dated by TCRdb to 2020 to 2021). Receptor libraries were prepared by the immunoSEQ multiplex PCR assay. TCRdb obtained this table from immuneACCESS and retained in-frame rearrangements with V and J assigned. These tables miss some clones; where compared with another copy, unresolved V genes account for less than half of the shortfall, and the remainder is unexplained. The sample includes under 550,000 clones, with 90% to 97% observed a single time. Under 0.06% of the sample is in the top ten clones. Sequencing was performed on naive CD4+ T cells sorted from blood. The meaning of the sample's cell subset or site label: CD45RA+ positively selected. The receptors here all came from a woman aged 25 to 39 in good health.

The sample holds one count of this clone. The V and J genes are TRBV6-1 and TRBJ1-1; TRBD1 matches at 7 bases. Germline CDR1 reads MNHNS; CDR2 reads SASEGT. CDR3 length equals 15 residues. V was clipped by 4 bases and J by 4 bases; unmatched bases: 9. CDR3 sequence: CASSATGFRGTEAFF. The CDR3 region has the DNA TGTGCCAGCAGTGCGACAGGGTTTCGGGGCACTGAAGCTTTCTTT.

Written as DNA, the CDR3 is TGTGCCAACTCCCCCGCTAGCGGGAGTAAACCCGGGGAGCTGTTTTTT. Amino acids: CANSPASGSKPGELFF. This rearrangement joins TRBV19 to TRBJ2-2, with TRBD2 matching over 10 bases. Germline V gene sequence: CDR1 LNHDA, CDR2 SQIVND (reference sequence). The CDR3 extends over 16 amino acids. V shed 10 bases and J 6 bases; nucleotides not matched to a gene: 14.

The rearrangement uses TRBV18 and TRBJ1-1, with 8 bases lining up with TRBD1. The CDR3 has 15 amino acids. In germline, CDR1 is KGHSH, CDR2 LQKENI. V was pared by 3 bases and J by 3 bases, with 6 bases of the junction left unmatched. Written as DNA, the CDR3 is TGTGCCAGCTCACCGTCAGGACAGGGAGACACTGAAGCTTTCTTT. It specifies CASSPSGQGDTEAFF.

This chain connects TRBV4-1 to TRBJ2-7, with 9 bases fitting TRBD2. The CDR3 is 16 residues long. V lost 2 bases and J lost 9; bases outside the gene matches: 14. CDR1 MGHRA and CDR2 YSYEKL come from the germline V gene. The DNA for the CDR3 is TGCGCCAGCAGCCAACCCACCGGGACTAGCCTCGTGGGGCAGTACTTC. Translation: CASSQPTGTSLVGQYF.